These 6 T cell receptor beta chains were all obtained from the same sample, sequenced in a study of tumor and adjacent non-tumor tissue in lung cancer. This sample's RNA came from whole unsorted tissue. More than 3 cm separated this lung sample from the edge of the tumor. Three rounds of nested PCR, following a modified ARM-PCR protocol, produced the TCRbeta library. Via MiXCR, TCRdb re-called the multiplex PCR reads, giving one row per CDR3 protein. The data hold 90,000 to 110,000 distinct CDR3 sequences, with over 55% observed a single time. Input material: distant non-tumor lung tissue. Every receptor here comes from a man between 60 and 75 years old with non-small cell lung cancer.

This clonotype was seen many times. The V and J genes are TRBV6-5 and TRBJ2-5; 7 nucleotides match TRBD1. The CDR3 is made up of 16 amino acids. The V gene end was trimmed by 2 bases and the J gene end by 5 bases; junction bases not matched to a gene: 11. Germline V gene lookup returns CDR1 MNHEY and CDR2 SVGAGI. CDR3 in amino acids: CASSYLMTGRLETQYF. The CDR3 coding sequence is TGTGCCAGCAGTTACCTGATGACAGGGCGTCTGGAGACCCAGTACTTC.

As to this clonotype: One end of the junction varies from germline; a read error may be responsible. This chain connects TRBV11-2 to TRBJ2-7, with D perhaps TRBD1 (5 bases). Germline V gives CDR1 SGHAT, CDR2 FQNNGV. The CDR3 covers 14 residues. CDR3 region: CASSPQVSLYERYF. Here the CDR3 DNA reads TGTGCCAGCAGTCCACAGGTGAGTCTCTACGAGCGGTACTTC.

Of note for this clonotype: With a much larger clone just one base away, this may be a read error. The gene calls are TRBV20-1 and TRBJ2-7, with 11 nucleotides matching TRBD2. J gave up 4 bases and V 1 base, and 6 bases lay outside the gene matches. CDR1 and CDR2 (germline): DFQATT, SNEGSKA (reference sequence). CDR3 length equals 15 residues. The DNA of the CDR3 is TGCAGTGCTAGAGCCGAGACTAGCGGGGTATACGAGCAGTACTTC. It is translated as CSARAETSGVYEQYF.

The chain joins TRBV19 to TRBJ2-4; the D is unclear. The CDR3 extends over 15 amino acids. Germline CDR1 is LNHDA and CDR2 is SQIVND (reference sequence). Between the trimmed V and J ends, which lost 1 base and 3 bases, there was a span of 10 bases. The CDR3 nucleotides are TGTGCCAGTAGTATAGCGGCCTTCTACAAAAACATTCAGTACTTC. It is translated as CASSIAAFYKNIQYF.

This clonotype was found many times. This rearrangement joins TRBV7-9 to TRBJ1-2; a weak D match, TRBD1 (5 bases). Per the germline V gene, CDR1 is SEHNR and CDR2 is FQNEAQ (reference sequence). This CDR3 comprises 13 residues. The ends were cut back, 6 bases at V and 7 bases at J, with 15 bases in the middle. DNA of the CDR3: TGTGCCAGCAGGCAAGACAGCGCCGCTGGCTACACCTTC. Translating gives CASRQDSAAGYTF.

Concerning this clonotype itself: One junction end disagrees with the germline gene, perhaps due to a read error. This rearrangement joins TRBV12-3 or TRBV12-4 to TRBJ2-7; TRBD2 aligns across 7 bases. The CDR3 loop spans 13 amino acids. The DNA for the CDR3 is TGCGCCAGGTGTCCCGAACTAGCGTCCGAGCAGTACTTC. It yields the protein CARCPELASEQYF.